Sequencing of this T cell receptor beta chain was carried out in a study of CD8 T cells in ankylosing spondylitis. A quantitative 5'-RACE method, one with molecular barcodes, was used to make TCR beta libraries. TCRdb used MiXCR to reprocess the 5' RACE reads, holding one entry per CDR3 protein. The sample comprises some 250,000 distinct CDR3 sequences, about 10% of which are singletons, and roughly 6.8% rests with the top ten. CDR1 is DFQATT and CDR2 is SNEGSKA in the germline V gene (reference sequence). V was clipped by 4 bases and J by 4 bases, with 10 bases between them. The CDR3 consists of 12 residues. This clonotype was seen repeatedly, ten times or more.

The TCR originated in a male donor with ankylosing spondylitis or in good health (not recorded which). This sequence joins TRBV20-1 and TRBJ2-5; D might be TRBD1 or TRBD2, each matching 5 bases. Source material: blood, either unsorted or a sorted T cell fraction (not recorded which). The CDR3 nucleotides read TGCAGTGCTATTACTAGGGGAGAGACCCAGTACTTC. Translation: CSAITRGETQYF.